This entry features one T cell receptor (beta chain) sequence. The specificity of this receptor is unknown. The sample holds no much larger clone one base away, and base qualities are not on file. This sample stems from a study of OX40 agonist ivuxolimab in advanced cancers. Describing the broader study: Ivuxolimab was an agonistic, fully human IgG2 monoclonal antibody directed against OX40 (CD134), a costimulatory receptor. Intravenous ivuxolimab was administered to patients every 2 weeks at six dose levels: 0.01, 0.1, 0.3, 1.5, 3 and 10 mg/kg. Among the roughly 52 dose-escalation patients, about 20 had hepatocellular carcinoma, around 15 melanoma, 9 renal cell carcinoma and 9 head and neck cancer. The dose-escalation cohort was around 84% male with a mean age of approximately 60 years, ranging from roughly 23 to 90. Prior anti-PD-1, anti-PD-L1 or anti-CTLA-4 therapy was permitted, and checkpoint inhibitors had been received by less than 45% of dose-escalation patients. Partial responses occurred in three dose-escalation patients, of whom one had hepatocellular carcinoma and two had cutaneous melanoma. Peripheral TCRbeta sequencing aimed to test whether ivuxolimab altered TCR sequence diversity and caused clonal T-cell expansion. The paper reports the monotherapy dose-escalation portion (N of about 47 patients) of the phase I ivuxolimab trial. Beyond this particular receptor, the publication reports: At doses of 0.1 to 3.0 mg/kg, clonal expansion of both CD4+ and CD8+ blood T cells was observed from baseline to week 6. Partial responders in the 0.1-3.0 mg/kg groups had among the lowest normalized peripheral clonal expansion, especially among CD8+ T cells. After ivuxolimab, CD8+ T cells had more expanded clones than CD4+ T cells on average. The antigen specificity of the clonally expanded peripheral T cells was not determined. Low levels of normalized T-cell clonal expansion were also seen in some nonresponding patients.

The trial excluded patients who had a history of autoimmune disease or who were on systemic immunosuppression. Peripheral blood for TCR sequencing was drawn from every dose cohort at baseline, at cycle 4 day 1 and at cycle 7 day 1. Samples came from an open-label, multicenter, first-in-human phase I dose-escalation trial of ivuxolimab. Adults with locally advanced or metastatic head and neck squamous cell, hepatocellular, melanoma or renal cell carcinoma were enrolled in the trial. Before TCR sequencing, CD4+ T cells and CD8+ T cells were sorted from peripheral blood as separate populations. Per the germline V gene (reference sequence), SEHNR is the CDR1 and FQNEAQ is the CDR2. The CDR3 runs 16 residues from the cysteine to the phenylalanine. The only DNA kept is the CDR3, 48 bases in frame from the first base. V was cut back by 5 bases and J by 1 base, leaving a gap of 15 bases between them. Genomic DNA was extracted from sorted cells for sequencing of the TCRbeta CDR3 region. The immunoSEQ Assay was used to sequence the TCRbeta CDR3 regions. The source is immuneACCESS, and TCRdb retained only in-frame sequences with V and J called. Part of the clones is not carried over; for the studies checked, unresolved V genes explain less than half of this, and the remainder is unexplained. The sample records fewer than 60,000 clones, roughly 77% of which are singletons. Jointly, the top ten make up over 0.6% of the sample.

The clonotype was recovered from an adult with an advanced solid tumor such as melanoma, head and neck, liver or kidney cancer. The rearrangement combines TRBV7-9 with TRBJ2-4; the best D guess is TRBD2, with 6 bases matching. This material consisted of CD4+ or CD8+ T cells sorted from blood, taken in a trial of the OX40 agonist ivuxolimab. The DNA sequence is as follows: TGTGCCAGCAGCCACCCGGGACTCCCGGCCAAAAACATTCAGTACTTC. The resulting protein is CASSHPGLPAKNIQYF.